These T cell receptor beta chains were read from a single sample in a study of blood T cell repertoires in COVID-19. The repertoire was sequenced with immunoSEQ multiplex PCR; TCRdb's copy has only in-frame clones and lacks some. The sample yields approximately 400,000 clones, about nine tenths seen once. Input material: PBMCs or T cells enriched from blood (not recorded which). These receptors were collected from a woman between 40 and 55 years old who had been exposed to COVID-19. Each CDR3 is given with its conserved first and last residue. Each record gives: CDR3 protein, CDR3 DNA, clone size, D gene, V gene, J gene. D genes are given only for firm matches. Not every row has a clone size; where given, it reads once, few, many or a size class.

CASSLGSGTSGSRLEQFF	TGTGCCAGCAGCTTAGGAAGTGGGACTAGCGGGAGCCGGCTTGAGCAGTTCTTC	NA	TRBD2	TRBV7-9	TRBJ2-1
CAWNGIEAFF	TGTGCCTGGAACGGGATTGAAGCTTTCTTT	NA	NA	TRBV30	TRBJ1-1
CATSDPGDKNTGELFF	TGTGCCACCAGTGACCCCGGTGACAAGAACACCGGGGAGCTGTTTTTT	NA	NA	TRBV24-1	TRBJ2-2
CASSLAGDSTDTQYF	TGTGCCAGCAGCTTGGCCGGTGATAGCACAGATACGCAGTATTTT	NA	NA	TRBV5-5	TRBJ2-3
CASSPPGSLGNEQFF	TGTGCCAGCAGTCCCCCAGGATCCTTAGGCAATGAGCAGTTCTTC	few	NA	TRBV25-1	TRBJ2-1
CASSLRPGGSDGYTF	TGTGCCAGCAGCCTCCGCCCAGGGGGTTCGGATGGCTACACCTTC	NA	TRBD1	TRBV5-5	TRBJ1-2
CASSLGTLAGAGETQYF	TGTGCCAGCAGCTTGGGGACGCTAGCGGGAGCGGGAGAGACCCAGTACTTC	NA	TRBD2	TRBV5-8	TRBJ2-5
CASSQAAGQVHLAKNIQYF	TGCGCCAGCAGCCAAGCGGCGGGACAGGTACATCTAGCCAAAAACATTCAGTACTTC	NA	TRBD1	TRBV4-1	TRBJ2-4
CASSPGTLNEQFF	TGTGCCAGCAGCCCCGGGACACTCAATGAGCAGTTCTTC	NA	NA	TRBV12-3/TRBV12-4	TRBJ2-1
CAWSVVASGNTIYF	TGTGCCTGGAGTGTAGTGGCCTCTGGAAACACCATATATTTT	NA	NA	TRBV30	TRBJ1-3
CASREALAGARETQYF	TGCGCCAGCAGAGAAGCCCTAGCGGGAGCCCGGGAGACCCAGTACTTC	NA	TRBD2	TRBV5-1	TRBJ2-5
CASSLNLANEQFF	TGTGCCAGCAGCTTAAATTTAGCGAATGAGCAGTTCTTC	NA	NA	TRBV7-3	TRBJ2-1
CASSLVFGRGTGELFF	TGTGCCAGCAGCTTGGTTTTTGGCAGGGGTACCGGGGAGCTGTTTTTT	NA	NA	TRBV5-4	TRBJ2-2
CASRGGSGGFQETQYF	TGTGCCAGCAGGGGCGGGAGCGGGGGGTTCCAAGAGACCCAGTACTTC	NA	TRBD2	TRBV25-1	TRBJ2-5
CASSLGGSSYNEQFF	TGCGCCAGCAGCTTGGGAGGTAGCTCCTACAATGAGCAGTTCTTC	NA	NA	TRBV5-1	TRBJ2-1
CASSLVGPGGYTF	TGTGCCAGCAGCTTGGTGGGGCCGGGTGGCTACACCTTC	NA	NA	TRBV5-6	TRBJ1-2